The clone carrying this TCR beta chain appeared many times. The antigen is undetermined. The data were taken from a study of CD8 T cells in ankylosing spondylitis. General study results and limits: Both synovial fluid and blood in reactive arthritis had previously been reported to carry some motif variants. One TCR beta motif, made up of 7 or 8 highly homologous variants, appeared characteristic of ankylosing spondylitis blood.

This CDR3 has 15 residues. V shed 6 bases and J 8 bases; nucleotides not matched to a gene: 11. TCRdb re-called the 5' RACE reads with MiXCR, one entry per CDR3 protein. The sample shows roughly 440,000 distinct CDR3 sequences, over 15% of them seen only once. V and J are TRBV12-3 or TRBV12-4 and TRBJ1-4; the match to TRBD1 covers 8 bases. Material for sequencing was blood, either unsorted or a sorted T cell fraction (not recorded which). This sequence was found in a male donor with ankylosing spondylitis. DNA for the CDR3: TGTGCCAGCAGGCCCGCAGGGGGCCGAATAGAAAAACTGTTTTTT. Translation: CASRPAGGRIEKLFF.